The 16 T cell receptor beta chains below were found in one sample sequenced in a study of T cell repertoires in cytomegalovirus infection. TCRdb reprocessed the reads with MiXCR, giving one entry per CDR3 protein. This table holds some 130,000 distinct CDR3 sequences, more than 20% found once. These receptors lack a known antigen. Input material: PBMCs, sequenced either directly or after in vitro stimulation (not recorded which). Every receptor here comes from a human donor in good health (CMV status not recorded). Some clones in this sample may be carry-over from other donors' samples.

The chain combines TRBV12-3 or TRBV12-4 with TRBJ2-7; TRBD2 matches at 11 bases. The CDR3 has 16 residues. The trim removed 4 bases at V and 4 bases at J, leaving 9 bases unmatched. This CDR3 is CASSSRTSGRWYEQYF. In DNA, the CDR3 is TGTGCCAGCAGTTCCCGTACTAGCGGGAGATGGTACGAGCAGTACTTC.

The chain recombines TRBV12-5 with TRBJ2-3, with 13 bases aligning to TRBD2. V trimming: 0 bases; J trimming: 6 bases; junction bases outside the gene matches: 3. CDR3 size: 16 residues. Germline V gives CDR1 LGHNT, CDR2 FRNRAP. CDR3 nucleotides: TGTGCTAGTGGTTTGGTACTAGCGGGGGGGGTGGATACGCAGTATTTT. Translation: CASGLVLAGGVDTQYF.

This clonotype occurred a few times. The chain couples TRBV29-1 to TRBJ2-3, with 8 positions matching TRBD2. J gave up 4 bases and V 6 bases, and 15 bases lay outside the gene matches. The length of the CDR3 is 16 residues. Germline assignment: CDR1 SQVTM and CDR2 ANQGSEA. CDR3: CSVRPGSGSFADTQYF. The DNA of the CDR3 is TGCAGCGTCCGCCCGGGGAGCGGGAGTTTTGCAGATACGCAGTATTTT.

J is TRBJ2-3 and V is TRBV10-3; D ambiguous. Germline CDR1 is ENHRY and CDR2 is SYGVKD. This CDR3 has 17 amino acids. Trimming pared 4 bases from V and 2 bases from J, leaving 19 bases between. CDR3 DNA sequence: TGTGCCATCAGTGTTGTTAGCCACGACCCCCCCACAGATACGCAGTATTTT. Translation gives CAISVVSHDPPTDTQYF.

The CDR3 DNA follows: TGTGCCAGCAGTTTGGTCGGGAGGAGGGGGGGGGAGCAGTACTTC. Protein sequence: CASSLVGRRGGEQYF. The chain employs TRBV12-3 or TRBV12-4 and TRBJ2-7; the D gene is possibly TRBD2 (7 bases). V was pared by 3 bases and J by 7 bases, with 19 bases between. This CDR3 is 15 amino acids long.

This clonotype showed up many times. The V gene is TRBV6-2 or TRBV6-3, the J gene TRBJ1-1; D is undetermined. The CDR3 has 16 amino acids. V gave up 0 bases and J gave up 4 bases, with 15 bases separating them. In germline, CDR1 is MNHEY, CDR2 SVGEGT. The CDR3: CASSYSFLVGFTEAFF. CDR3 sequence (DNA): TGTGCCAGCAGTTACTCGTTCCTGGTCGGATTCACTGAAGCTTTCTTT.

The chain joins TRBV10-3 to TRBJ1-2, with unresolved D. Germline CDR1 and CDR2: ENHRY and SYGVKD. Trimming cost V 0 bases and J 0 bases, with 11 bases left between them. This CDR3 is 16 amino acids long. The CDR3 DNA sequence: TGTGCCATCAGTGAGTCGACACGTCTCTCTAACTATGGCTACACCTTC. Its protein product is CAISESTRLSNYGYTF.

Of note for this clonotype: Its ends do not fully match the called genes, so a read error is possible. This chain uses TRBV6-5 with TRBJ1-6; D gene ambiguous. The germline V gene encodes CDR1 MNHEY and CDR2 SVGAGI. This CDR3 spans 15 amino acids. CDR3 region: CASSSSVRGNSPFHF. Written as DNA, the CDR3 is TGTGCCAGCAGCTCTAGTGTACGGGGAAATTCACCCTTCCACTTT.

This chain links TRBV7-3 with TRBJ2-1, with D unresolved. Trimming stripped 4 bases from V and 4 bases from J, with 8 bases between. This CDR3 region has 13 residues. Germline-derived CDR1 and CDR2 are SGHTA and FQGTGA. CDR3 region: CASSSSPYNEQFF. The CDR3 DNA is TGTGCCAGCAGCTCCAGTCCGTACAATGAGCAGTTCTTC.

Only a few counts were recorded for this clonotype. The chain carries TRBV7-9 and TRBJ2-1; D may be TRBD1 or TRBD2 (5 bases each). This CDR3 is 15 amino acids long. CDR1 SEHNR and CDR2 FQNEAQ come from the germline V gene (reference sequence). Trimming took 5 bases from V and 2 from J, leaving 13 bases between them. This CDR3 is CASSPGEGPYNEQFF. The DNA of the CDR3 is TGTGCCAGCAGCCCAGGAGAGGGACCCTACAATGAGCAGTTCTTC.

This clonotype was seen more than once but under ten times. The rearrangement links TRBV7-9 to TRBJ1-1; no reliable D call. V gave up 1 base and J gave up 1 base, with 16 bases separating them. The length of the CDR3 is 17 residues. Germline values: CDR1 SEHNR, CDR2 FQNEAQ (reference sequence). The CDR3 sequence is CASSLGFPGQENTEAFF. Written as DNA, the CDR3 is TGTGCCAGCAGCTTAGGATTCCCCGGCCAGGAGAACACTGAAGCTTTCTTT.

The CDR3 DNA sequence: TGTGCCAGCTCAGGGACGAAAGGCTACACCTTC. Its protein is CASSGTKGYTF. This rearrangement joins TRBV28 to TRBJ1-2; D possibly corresponds to TRBD1 (5 bases). V lost 8 bases, J lost 8 bases, and 12 bases lay in between. CDR3 length: 11 amino acids. The germline V gene encodes CDR1 MDHEN and CDR2 SYDVKM.

This clonotype appeared many times. The chain is built from TRBV7-8 and TRBJ1-6; D perhaps matches TRBD1 (6 bases). The CDR3 has 16 amino acids. CDR1 SGHVS and CDR2 FQNEAQ come from the germline V gene. Trimming shortened V by 1 base and J by 7 bases, and 14 bases separated the two germline ends. The CDR3 loop is CASSLVGRTGNSPLHF. The CDR3 DNA sequence: TGTGCCAGCAGCTTAGTTGGGAGAACAGGGAATTCACCCCTCCACTTT.

The rearrangement uses TRBV28 and TRBJ1-1; D gene unclear. The CDR3 consists of 15 residues. CDR1 MDHEN and CDR2 SYDVKM come from the germline V gene. V lost 5 bases to trimming and J lost 1 base, with 14 bases between them. CDR3 in DNA: TGTGCCAGCAGTCCCCAAGTGAATCCGAACACTGAAGCTTTCTTT. Protein sequence: CASSPQVNPNTEAFF.

This clonotype was seen at least ten times. CDR3 in amino acids: CASSFRDTQYF. CDR3 bases: TGTGCCAGCAGCTTTAGGGATACGCAGTATTTT. The rearrangement uses TRBV7-2 and TRBJ2-3; D is unresolved. V gave up 3 bases and J gave up 6 bases, with 4 bases separating them. Germline loops: CDR1 SGHTA, CDR2 FQGNSA. The CDR3 consists of 11 residues.

This clonotype has a handful of counts. The chain links TRBV12-3 or TRBV12-4 to TRBJ1-6, with D possibly being TRBD1 (5 bases). CDR3 length: 14 residues. Trimming removed 5 bases at V and 8 bases at J, with 13 bases between. This CDR3 is CASSIRDGYSPLHF. In DNA form, the CDR3 reads TGTGCCAGCAGTATCCGGGACGGTTATTCACCCCTCCACTTT.